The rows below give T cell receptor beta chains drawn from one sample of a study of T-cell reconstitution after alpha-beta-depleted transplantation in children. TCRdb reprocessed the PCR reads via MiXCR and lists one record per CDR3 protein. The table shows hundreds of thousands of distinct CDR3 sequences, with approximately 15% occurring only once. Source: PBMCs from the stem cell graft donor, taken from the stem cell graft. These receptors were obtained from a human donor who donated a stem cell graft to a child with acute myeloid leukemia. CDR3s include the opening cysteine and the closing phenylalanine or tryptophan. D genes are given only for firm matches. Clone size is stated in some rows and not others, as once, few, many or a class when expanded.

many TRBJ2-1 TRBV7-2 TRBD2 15 TGTGCCAGCAGCTTAGCTAGCGGGGGGGCGGTTGAGCAGTTCTTC CASSLASGGAVEQFF
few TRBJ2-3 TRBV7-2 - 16 TGTGCCAGCAGCTTAGTAGGGGGTGGAAACACAGATACGCAGTATTTT CASSLVGGGNTDTQYF
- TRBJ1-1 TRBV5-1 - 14 TGCGCCAGCAGCTTGGCCAACAACCTCCCAGAAGCTTTCTTT CASSLANNLPEAFF
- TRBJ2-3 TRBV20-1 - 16 TGCAGTGCTAGCGCGGCCCCTCCCTTTAGCACAGATACGCAGTATTTT CSASAAPPFSTDTQYF
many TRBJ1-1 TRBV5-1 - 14 TGCGCCAGCAGCATCCTATTAGGACAAGCTGAAGCTTTCTTT CASSILLGQAEAFF
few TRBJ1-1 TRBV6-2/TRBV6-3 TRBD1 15 TGTGCCAGCAACCGCAGGGGGCTCGTGTACACTGAAGCTTTCTTT CASNRRGLVYTEAFF
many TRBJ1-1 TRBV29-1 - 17 TGCAGCGTTGAAGATAGGCGAGGGGCGTCGATGAACACTGAAGCTTTCTTT CSVEDRRGASMNTEAFF
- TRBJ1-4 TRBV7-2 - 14 TGTGCCAGCAGCTTGACCGGGGCTCGGGAAAAACTGTTTTTT CASSLTGAREKLFF
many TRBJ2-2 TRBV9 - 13 TGTGCCAGCAGCGTAGTTCCGGCCCGGGAGCTGTTTTTT CASSVVPARELFF
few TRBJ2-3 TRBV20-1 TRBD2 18 TGCAGTGCTAGAGTGATTAGCGGGGGGGCCATCGGGACAGATACGCAGTATTTT CSARVISGGAIGTDTQYF
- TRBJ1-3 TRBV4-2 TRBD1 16 TGTGCCAGCAGCCAAACCCGGACAGGGAGTGGAAACACCATATATTTT CASSQTRTGSGNTIYF
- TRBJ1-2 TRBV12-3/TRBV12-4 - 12 TGTGCCAGCAGTCTCTATTTGGATGGCTACACCTTC CASSLYLDGYTF
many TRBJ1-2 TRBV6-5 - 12 TGTGCCAGCAGTTACTCGAACTCTGGCTACACCTTC CASSYSNSGYTF
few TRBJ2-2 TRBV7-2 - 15 TGTGCCAGCAGCTTAGTTGGGTCAAACACCGGGGAGCTGTTTTTT CASSLVGSNTGELFF
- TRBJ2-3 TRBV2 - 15 TGTGCCAGCAGTACTGCCTTGGGCAGTGGAGATACGCAGTATTTT CASSTALGSGDTQYF
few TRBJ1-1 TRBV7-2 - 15 TGTGCCAGCAGCTTAGCGGCCATGGGGAACACTGAAGCTTTCTTT CASSLAAMGNTEAFF
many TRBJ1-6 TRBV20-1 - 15 TGCAGTGCTCCCCAGGGAAGTACCTATAATTCACCCCTCCACTTT CSAPQGSTYNSPLHF
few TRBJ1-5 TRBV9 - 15 TGTGCCAGCAGCGTAGAGGGCGGGTGGGGGCAGCCCCAGCATTTT CASSVEGGWGQPQHF
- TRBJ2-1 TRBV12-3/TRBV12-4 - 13 TGTGCCAGCAGTTTGGAGGGGCACGGTGAGCAGTTCTTC CASSLEGHGEQFF
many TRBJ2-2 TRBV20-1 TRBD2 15 TGCAGTGCTAGAAGCGGGGGCGCGAACACCGGGGAGCTGTTTTTT CSARSGGANTGELFF
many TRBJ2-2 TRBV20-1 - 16 TGCAGTGCTAGAAAAATTGCGGACGGACTAACCGGGGAGCTGTTTTTT CSARKIADGLTGELFF
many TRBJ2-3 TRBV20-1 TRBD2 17 TGCAGTGCTAGAGTCTTGATACTAGCGGGGGGCACAGATACGCAGTATTTT CSARVLILAGGTDTQYF
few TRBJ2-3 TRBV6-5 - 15 TGTGCCAGCAGTTCCCGGGTCCCGGTTGGAGATACGCAGTATTTT CASSSRVPVGDTQYF
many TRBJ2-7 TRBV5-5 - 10 TGTGCCAGCAGCAACTACGAGCAGTACTTC CASSNYEQYF
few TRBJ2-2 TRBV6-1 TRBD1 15 TGTGCCAGCACCCCTAGGACAGGGAGCACCGGGGAGCTGTTTTTT CASTPRTGSTGELFF
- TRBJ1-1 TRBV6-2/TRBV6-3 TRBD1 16 TGTGCCAGCAGTGGCGGGACAGGGGCGTTGGGCACTGAAGCTTTCTTT CASSGGTGALGTEAFF
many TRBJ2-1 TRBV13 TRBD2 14 TGTGCCAGCAGCTTTGGCCGGGGGGGAGGTGAGCAGTTCTTC CASSFGRGGGEQFF
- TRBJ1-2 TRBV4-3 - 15 TGCGCCAGCAGCCCCAGTAGGCCCCCTATGTATGGCTACACCTTC CASSPSRPPMYGYTF
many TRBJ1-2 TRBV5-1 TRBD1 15 TGCGCCAGCAGCTTCAAAGGACAGGGGGAGGTTGGCTACACCTTC CASSFKGQGEVGYTF
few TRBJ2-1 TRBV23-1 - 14 TGCGCCAGCAGTCACGACCGGCTAGGGGCTTTCTGCTACTTC CASSHDRLGAFCYF
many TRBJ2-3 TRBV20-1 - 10 TGCAGTGCTCTCACAGATACGCAGTATTTT CSALTDTQYF
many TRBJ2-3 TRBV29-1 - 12 TGCAGCGTTGGATCAACGCCAGATACGCAGTATTTT CSVGSTPDTQYF
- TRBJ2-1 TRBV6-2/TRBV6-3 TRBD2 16 TGTGCCAGCAGTTATTCACCGGGACTATCATACAATGAGCAGTTCTTC CASSYSPGLSYNEQFF
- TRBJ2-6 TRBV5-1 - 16 TGCGCCAGCGCGGGACAGACCACAACGGGGGCCAACGTCCTGACTTTC CASAGQTTTGANVLTF
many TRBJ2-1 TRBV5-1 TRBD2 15 TGCGCCAGCAGCTTACTAGCGGGGGGACGGAATGAGCAGTTCTTC CASSLLAGGRNEQFF
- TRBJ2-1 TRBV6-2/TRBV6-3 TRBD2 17 TGTGCCAGCAACAAAGTATTTTCGAACGGGAGGTACAATGAGCAGTTCTTC CASNKVFSNGRYNEQFF
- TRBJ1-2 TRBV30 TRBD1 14 TGTGCCTGGAGTCGCGGGAGGGGGCTTGGTGGCTACACCTTC CAWSRGRGLGGYTF
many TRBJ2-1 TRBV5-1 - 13 TGCGCCAGCAGCTTGGACAGGGTGGGTGAGCAGTTCTTC CASSLDRVGEQFF
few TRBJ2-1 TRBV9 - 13 TGTGCCAGCAGCGTAGCGGGCTACAATGAGCAGTTCTTC CASSVAGYNEQFF
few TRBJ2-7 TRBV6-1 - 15 TGTGCCAGCAGTGACGCCCGGGGGCCACGGTACGAGCAGTACTTC CASSDARGPRYEQYF
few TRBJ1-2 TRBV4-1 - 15 TGCGCCAGCAGCCAAGTGGCACAATCTAACTATGGCTACACCTTC CASSQVAQSNYGYTF
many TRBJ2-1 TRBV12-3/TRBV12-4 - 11 TGTGCCAGCAGTTACCCGGGCGAGCAGTTCTTC CASSYPGEQFF
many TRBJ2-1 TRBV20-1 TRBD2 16 TGCAGTGCTAGAAGGAGCCTAGCGGGGGGGCCCAATGAGCAGTTCTTC CSARRSLAGGPNEQFF
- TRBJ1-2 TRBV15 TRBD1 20 TGTGCCACCAGCAGAGATGTGCTGACGACAGGGGATCGGAATAACTATGGCTACACCTTC CATSRDVLTTGDRNNYGYTF
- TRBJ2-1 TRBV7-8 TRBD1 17 TGTGCCAGCAGCTTACGACTTGGGACAGGGGTCCGGAATGAGCAGTTCTTC CASSLRLGTGVRNEQFF
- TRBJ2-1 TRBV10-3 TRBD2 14 TGTGCCATAGCAGTGGCGGGGGTTTACAATGAGCAGTTCTTC CAIAVAGVYNEQFF
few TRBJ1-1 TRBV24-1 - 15 TGTGCCACCAGTGATTCGGACCTGATGAACACTGAAGCTTTCTTT CATSDSDLMNTEAFF